The next 19 T cell receptor beta chains were all read from a single sample in a study of cytomegalovirus exposure and HLA in healthy donors. This table comes from immunoSEQ multiplex PCR, and its TCRdb copy is limited to in-frame clones, with some not included. The sample records more than 150,000 clones, around 84% being singletons. The sample comprised PBMCs. These receptors were taken from a man younger than 35 in good health and CMV-seropositive.

Notes on this clone: No DNA is shown, since the ends of the CDR3 on it are uncertain; the CDR3 is the one TCRdb lists. CDR3: CSVAQGASSF. This rearrangement joins TRBV29-1 to TRBJ1-2; TRBD1, the D gene given by the table, was not confirmed from the DNA. The CDR3 is 10 residues long, ends included. Germline V gene sequence: CDR1 SQVTM, CDR2 ANQGSEA.

This clone has only a few counts. The chain has TRBV4-3 and TRBJ2-7, with 8 bases that match TRBD2. J was trimmed by 5 bases and V by 0 bases; bases with no gene match: 9. The CDR3 consists of 16 residues. CDR1 and CDR2 from the germline V gene are LGHNA and YSLEER. This CDR3 is CASSQEWASGSNEQYF. The CDR3 DNA follows: TGCGCCAGCAGCCAAGAATGGGCCAGCGGGAGTAACGAGCAGTACTTC.

The chain couples TRBV6-5 to TRBJ2-2, with 8 bases lining up with TRBD1. Germline lookup yields CDR1 MNHEY and CDR2 SVGAGI. Trimming removed 2 bases from V and 3 bases from J; junction bases left unmatched: 5. This CDR3 is built from 16 residues. CDR3 sequence reads: CASSYGLTGDTGELFF. The CDR3 DNA follows: TGTGCCAGCAGTTACGGTTTGACAGGGGACACCGGGGAGCTGTTTTTT.

The chain uses TRBV7-7 and TRBJ2-2; TRBD1 matches 9 bases. The germline V gene has CDR1 SSHAT and CDR2 FNYEAQ (reference sequence). The CDR3 totals 15 residues. Losses at the gene ends were 5 bases for V and 7 bases for J; bases not matched to a gene: 8. The CDR3 DNA follows: TGTGCCAGCAGCCCTGGACAGGGGAGAAACGGGGAGCTGTTTTTT. Amino acid sequence: CASSPGQGRNGELFF.

This chain connects TRBV5-6 to TRBJ2-1; 9 bases align to TRBD1. Per the germline V gene, CDR1 is SGHDT and CDR2 is YYEEEE. The CDR3 is made up of 14 amino acids. Germline trimming cut 0 bases from V and 10 bases from J; bases unmatched to any gene: 5. For the CDR3, the DNA is TGTGCCAGCAGCTTGGGGACAGGGGTTTCGGAGCAGTTCTTC. It yields the protein CASSLGTGVSEQFF.

The genes are TRBV7-9 and TRBJ2-7; weak D call: TRBD2 (5 bases). Germline V CDR1 and CDR2: SEHNR, FQNEAQ (reference sequence). Trimming cost V 8 bases and J 0 bases, with 14 bases left between them. This CDR3 region has 14 residues. CDR3 nucleotides: TGTGCCAGCGAGGGCACCCTAACCTCCTACGAGCAGTACTTC. Translation gives CASEGTLTSYEQYF.

The chain combines TRBV15 with TRBJ2-6; tentatively, D is TRBD2 (5 bases). The CDR3 has 21 residues. The V end lost 0 bases, the J end lost 3 bases, and 24 bases lay between the germline ends. CDR1 and CDR2 (germline): LNHNV, YYDKDF (reference sequence). The CDR3 region is CATSRETSGTVRRVGANVLTF. The CDR3 DNA is TGTGCCACCAGCAGAGAGACGTCGGGAACAGTCCGAAGAGTTGGGGCCAACGTCCTGACTTTC. Combining the CDR3 with reference TRBV15 and TRBJ2-6 gives the whole variable domain DAMVIQNPRYQVTQFGKPVTLSCSQTLNHNVMYWYQQKSSQAPKLLFHYYDKDFNNEADTPDNFQSRRPNTSFCFLDIRSPGLGDTAMYLCATSRETSGTVRRVGANVLTFGAGSRLTVL.

V is TRBV30 and J is TRBJ2-3, with TRBD2 as a possible D gene (6 bases). Trimming shortened V by 2 bases and J by 5 bases, and 17 bases separated the two germline ends. Per the germline V gene, CDR1 is GTSNPN and CDR2 is SVGIG (reference sequence). The CDR3 has 15 residues. The CDR3 nucleotides read TGTGCCTGGAGTACAAGCGGGCTCGTATTAGATACGCAGTATTTT. Residues: CAWSTSGLVLDTQYF. Drawing the rest from reference TRBV30 and TRBJ2-3, the complete variable domain is SQTIHQWPATLVQPVGSPLSLECTVEGTSNPNLYWYRQAAGRGLQLLFYSVGIGQISSEVPQNLSASRPQDRQFILSSKKLLLSDSGFYLCAWSTSGLVLDTQYFGPGTRLTVL.

This clone was seen more than once but under ten times. The chain uses TRBV7-3 and TRBJ1-1; D is unresolved. Germline CDR1 is SGHTA and CDR2 is FQGTGA. The V gene lost 2 bases and the J gene lost 0 bases, with 4 bases spanning the gap. The length of the CDR3 is 13 residues. The CDR3 spells CASSLEVNTEAFF. Written as DNA, the CDR3 is TGTGCCAGCAGCTTAGAGGTGAACACTGAAGCTTTCTTT.

The chain is built from TRBV29-1 and TRBJ2-2, with 7 bases that match TRBD2. The CDR3 has 14 residues. From germline, CDR1 is SQVTM and CDR2 ANQGSEA. With 6 bases clipped from V and 2 bases from J, the junction kept 6 bases outside the gene matches. The CDR3 DNA reads TGCAGCGTGGGGACTAATTTAAACACCGGGGAGCTGTTTTTT. Translation gives CSVGTNLNTGELFF.

The V call is TRBV28, the J call TRBJ2-7; possible D gene TRBD2, 6 bases. V lost 6 bases to trimming and J lost 9 bases, with 15 bases between them. CDR3 length equals 12 residues. Per the germline V gene, CDR1 is MDHEN and CDR2 is SYDVKM. CDR3 in DNA: TGTGCCAGCAGCCCGGGGGTTAGGGGGCAGTACTTC. Residues: CASSPGVRGQYF.

This chain uses TRBV11-1 with TRBJ2-4; the D is unclear. The germline CDR1 and CDR2 sequences are SGHAT and FQDESV (reference sequence). Deletions cut 5 bases from V and 0 bases from J, with 8 bases between. CDR3 length equals 14 residues. The CDR3: CASSPSVAKNIQYF. CDR3 DNA: TGTGCCAGCAGCCCTTCCGTAGCCAAAAACATTCAGTACTTC.

The V gene is TRBV30, the J gene TRBJ1-2; 7 positions match TRBD1. CDR3 length equals 13 residues. Trimming took 3 bases from V and 8 from J; bases not matched to a gene: 9. Germline V gene lookup returns CDR1 GTSNPN and CDR2 SVGIG (reference sequence). The CDR3 reads CAWSPGGKKGYTF. In DNA, the CDR3 is TGTGCCTGGAGCCCAGGGGGGAAAAAGGGCTACACCTTC.

This chain uses TRBV6-5 with TRBJ2-4; 10 bases fit TRBD1. The germline V gene encodes CDR1 MNHEY and CDR2 SVGAGI. This CDR3 contains 15 residues. Trimming cost V 4 bases and J 3 bases; bases outside gene matches: 3. This CDR3 is CASSLGQGFKNIQYF. In nucleotides, the CDR3 is TGTGCCAGCAGTTTGGGACAGGGGTTCAAAAACATTCAGTACTTC.

The chain uses TRBV19 and TRBJ2-4, with 8 bases fitting TRBD1. V gave up 10 bases and J gave up 2 bases; unmatched junction bases: 10. The CDR3 totals 15 residues. The germline V gene has CDR1 LNHDA and CDR2 SQIVND (reference sequence). As DNA, the CDR3 is TGTGCCAATCACGGACAGGGTGGCCCCAAAAACATTCAGTACTTC. This translates into CANHGQGGPKNIQYF.

This clone appeared once. The chain is built from TRBV7-2 and TRBJ2-1; D may be TRBD2 (6 bases). Germline CDR1 and CDR2: SGHTA and FQGNSA. The CDR3 is 18 residues long. V lost 2 bases and J lost 4, with 21 bases in between. Here the CDR3 DNA reads TGTGCCAGCAGCTTAAAATTGTCCATGGTAGCGGAATACAATGAGCAGTTCTTC. Protein product: CASSLKLSMVAEYNEQFF.

This clone has just one count. The chain links TRBV6-5 to TRBJ1-4; tentative D call: TRBD1 (6 bases). V was shortened by 5 bases and J by 0 bases, with 7 bases between the two germline ends. CDR1 and CDR2 from the germline V gene are MNHEY and SVGAGI. The CDR3 is made up of 14 amino acids. The CDR3 sequence is CASSRTATNEKLFF. The CDR3 DNA sequence: TGTGCCAGCAGTCGGACAGCAACTAATGAAAAACTGTTTTTT.

The chain is built from TRBV7-6 and TRBJ2-1; D is unclear. The CDR3 totals 15 residues. Trimming stripped 1 base from V and 0 bases from J, with 7 bases between. CDR1 SGHVS and CDR2 FNYEAQ come from the germline V gene. The CDR3 coding sequence is TGTGCCAGCAGCTTAGGTGCTAGCTCCTACAATGAGCAGTTCTTC. It encodes CASSLGASSYNEQFF.

The chain uses TRBV6-1 and TRBJ2-7; TRBD2 is a possible D gene (5 bases). CDR1 is MNHNS and CDR2 is SASEGT in the germline V gene. Deletions cut 5 bases from V and 7 bases from J, with 15 bases between. This CDR3 is 13 amino acids long. In DNA form, the CDR3 reads TGTGCCAGCAGTACTCTAGCATCCCAGGAGCAGTACTTC. Translation: CASSTLASQEQYF.